This T cell receptor beta chain emerged from a study of vaccination and CD4 T cells after COVID-19. The CDR3 has 16 amino acids. Trimming at V came to 3 bases and at J to 3 bases, leaving 10 bases not matched to a gene. Per germline, CDR1 DFQATT and CDR2 SNEGSKA (reference sequence). The Oncomine TCR Beta short-read assay was applied to DNA of cultured CD4+ T cells. Each CDR3 protein is one row after TCRdb ran MiXCR on the PCR reads. The data show some 15,000 distinct CDR3 sequences, approximately 57% seen once. The treatment here: roughly ten-day PBMC culture with coronavirus spike peptide pools or control peptides (ViraFEST assay). Half the growth medium was swapped for new IL-2 medium on days 3 and 7. This clonotype was recorded only once. Antigen specificity is unknown.

The clonotype originates from a human donor who had recovered from COVID-19. The rearrangement links TRBV20-1 to TRBJ2-3; 9 bases agree with TRBD2. Sequenced input: CD4+ T cells from blood, cultured in vitro. CDR3 DNA sequence: TGCAGTGCTAGGAAAAACGCGGGAGGGCCGACAGATACGCAGTATTTT. Translating it yields CSARKNAGGPTDTQYF.